The rows below give T cell receptor beta chains drawn from one sample of a study of blood T cell repertoires in COVID-19. Repertoires were generated with immunoSEQ multiplex PCR, while TCRdb's copy carries only in-frame clones and drops some. The repertoire has under 250,000 clones, 70% to 90% of them found once; the top ten carry roughly 2.7%. Sequenced sample: peripheral blood. The origin of the receptors is a woman aged 65 to 85 with active or convalescent COVID-19. Each CDR3 is given without its conserved first and last residue.

j_call v_call cdr3_aa
TRBJ1-2 TRBV14 ASSAQPGQNYGYT
TRBJ1-1 TRBV3-1/TRBV3-2 ASSRRRGFTEAF
TRBJ2-3 TRBV12-5 ASGRDLSTDTQY
TRBJ2-1 TRBV7-2 ASTPSGERTYNEQF
TRBJ2-1 TRBV10-3 AIRSSGGTSSYNEQF
TRBJ1-1 TRBV3-1/TRBV3-2 ASSQSPPGTGVLAF
TRBJ1-5 TRBV6-5 ASNYGPGQPQH
TRBJ1-4 TRBV6-1 ASSDRSAQGEKLF
TRBJ2-3 TRBV6-2/TRBV6-3 ASSYIRGGLGDTQY
TRBJ2-1 TRBV11-3 ASSWSSGGDNEQF
TRBJ2-1 TRBV6-2/TRBV6-3 ASSYSTGKGYNEQF
TRBJ1-2 TRBV6-1 ASSDDNFGGYT
TRBJ1-1 TRBV5-1 ASSLDGYGGLSEAF
TRBJ1-1 TRBV7-9 ASRGTVEAF
TRBJ2-7 TRBV29-1 SVELGDRGGDEQY
TRBJ2-3 TRBV4-1 ASSQEPLGGGYTDTQY
TRBJ1-1 TRBV6-5 ASSPRGRTEAF
TRBJ1-1 TRBV5-1 ASNTQGWGDTEAF
TRBJ2-7 TRBV30 AWSVRRLSEQY
TRBJ2-7 TRBV5-8 ASSLSRYEQY
TRBJ2-5 TRBV9 ASSVSGQGQETQY
TRBJ1-1 TRBV27 ASSIPGQGFPF
TRBJ2-7 TRBV28 ASGQPLGTTYEQY
TRBJ2-3 TRBV3-1/TRBV3-2 ASSHRGTSGIPRGDTQY
TRBJ2-2 TRBV25-1 ASSEHSSNTGELF
TRBJ2-3 TRBV7-2 ASSSGLAGTDTQY
TRBJ2-7 TRBV27 ASSLSRGEQY
TRBJ1-1 TRBV2 ASSGQGTEAF
TRBJ2-7 TRBV20-1 SASGWDTSYEQY
TRBJ1-5 TRBV6-5 ASRSFVGGEAQH
TRBJ1-1 TRBV3-1/TRBV3-2 ASSQDSDTEAF
TRBJ1-1 TRBV6-5 ASSYSGQGNTEAF
TRBJ2-1 TRBV2 ASKVGGGSSYNEQF
TRBJ1-1 TRBV27 ASSLVGGWTEAF
TRBJ2-7 TRBV5-5 ASSPYGHPYEQY
TRBJ2-1 TRBV11-3 ASSLVSGSYNEQF
TRBJ2-7 TRBV5-1 ASSARDSSYEEQY
TRBJ1-5 TRBV10-3 AISDGQPNQPQH
TRBJ2-1 TRBV28 ASMSTGTGEYNEQF
TRBJ1-6 TRBV7-2 ASSLVVGLRSPLH
TRBJ1-1 TRBV5-1 ASSRVSSGDEAF
TRBJ1-2 TRBV7-9 ASSSAEGYT
TRBJ2-3 TRBV12-2 ASRSRDRGCTDTQY
TRBJ2-5 TRBV21-1 ASSSRDSRGLANVDETQY
TRBJ1-2 TRBV27 ASSLAGGNNYGYT
TRBJ2-1 TRBV19 ASSKASGGAREQF
TRBJ1-2 TRBV7-2 ASSSPRADSNYGYT
TRBJ1-1 TRBV25-1 ATKFSKGRSTEAF
TRBJ2-5 TRBV5-5 ASSRGTGGAKTQY
TRBJ1-6 TRBV23-1 ASSQFTEPNSPLH